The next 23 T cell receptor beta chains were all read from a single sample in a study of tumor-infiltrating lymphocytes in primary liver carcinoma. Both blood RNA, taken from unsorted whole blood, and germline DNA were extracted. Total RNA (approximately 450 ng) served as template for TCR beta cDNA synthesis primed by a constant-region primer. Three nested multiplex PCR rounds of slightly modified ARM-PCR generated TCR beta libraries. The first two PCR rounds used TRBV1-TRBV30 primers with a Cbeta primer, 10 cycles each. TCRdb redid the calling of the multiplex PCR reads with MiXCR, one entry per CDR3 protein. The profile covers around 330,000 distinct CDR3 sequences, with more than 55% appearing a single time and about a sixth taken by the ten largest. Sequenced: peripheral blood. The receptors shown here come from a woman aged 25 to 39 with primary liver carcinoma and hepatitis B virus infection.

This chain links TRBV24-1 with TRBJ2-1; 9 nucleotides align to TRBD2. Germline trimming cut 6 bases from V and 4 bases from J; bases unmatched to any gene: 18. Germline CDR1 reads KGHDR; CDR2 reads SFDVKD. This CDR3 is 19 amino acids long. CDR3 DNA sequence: TGTGCCACCAGTTATCGGGGTACTAGCGCGGGAGGGTGGTACAATGAGCAGTTCTTC. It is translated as CATSYRGTSAGGWYNEQFF.

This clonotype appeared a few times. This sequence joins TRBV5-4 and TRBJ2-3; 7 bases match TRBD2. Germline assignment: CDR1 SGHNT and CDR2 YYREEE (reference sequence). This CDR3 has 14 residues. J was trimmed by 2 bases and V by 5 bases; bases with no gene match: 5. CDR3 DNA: TGTGCCAGCAGTTCTAGCGGATACACAGATACGCAGTATTTT. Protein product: CASSSSGYTDTQYF.

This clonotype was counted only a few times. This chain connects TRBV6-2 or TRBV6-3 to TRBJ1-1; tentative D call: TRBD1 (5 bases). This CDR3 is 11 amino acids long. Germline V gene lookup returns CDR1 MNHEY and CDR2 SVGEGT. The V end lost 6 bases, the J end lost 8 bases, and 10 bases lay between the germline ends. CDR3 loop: CASSPGDEAFF. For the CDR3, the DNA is TGTGCCAGCAGCCCCGGGGACGAAGCTTTCTTT.

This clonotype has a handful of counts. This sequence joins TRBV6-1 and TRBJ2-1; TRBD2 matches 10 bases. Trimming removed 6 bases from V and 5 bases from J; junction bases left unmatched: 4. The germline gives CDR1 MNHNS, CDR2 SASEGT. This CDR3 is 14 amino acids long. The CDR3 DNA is TGTGCCAGCAGGTTTCTAGCGGGAGACAATGAGCAGTTCTTC. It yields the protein CASRFLAGDNEQFF.

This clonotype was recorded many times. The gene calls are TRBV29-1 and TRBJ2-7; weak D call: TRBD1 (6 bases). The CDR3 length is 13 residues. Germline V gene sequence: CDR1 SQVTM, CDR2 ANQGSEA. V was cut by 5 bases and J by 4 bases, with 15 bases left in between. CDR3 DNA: TGCAGCGTTAAGGGGGATAGACCTTACGAGCAGTACTTC. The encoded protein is CSVKGDRPYEQYF.

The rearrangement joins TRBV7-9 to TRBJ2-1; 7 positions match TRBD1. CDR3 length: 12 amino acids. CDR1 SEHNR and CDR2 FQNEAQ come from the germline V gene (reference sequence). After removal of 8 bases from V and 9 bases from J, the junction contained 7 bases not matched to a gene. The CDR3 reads CASQQGLLEQFF. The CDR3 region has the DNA TGTGCCAGCCAACAGGGGTTACTTGAGCAGTTCTTC.

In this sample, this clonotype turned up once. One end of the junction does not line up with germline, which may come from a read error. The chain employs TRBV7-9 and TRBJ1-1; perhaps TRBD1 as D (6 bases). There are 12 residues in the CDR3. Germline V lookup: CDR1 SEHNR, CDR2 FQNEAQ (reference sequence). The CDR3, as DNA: TGTGCCAGGAGCTTAGGGACAACTGAAGCTTTCTTT. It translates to CARSLGTTEAFF.

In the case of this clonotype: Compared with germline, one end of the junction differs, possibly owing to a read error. CDR3 in DNA: TGTGCCAGCAGTTCCCTCAAGCCCGGGGCCTACGATGAGCAGTTCTTC. Protein: CASSSLKPGAYDEQFF. The rearrangement uses TRBV28 and TRBJ2-1; D may be TRBD1 or TRBD2 (5 bases each). Looked up from germline, CDR1 is MDHEN and CDR2 is SYDVKM. The CDR3 spans 16 residues.

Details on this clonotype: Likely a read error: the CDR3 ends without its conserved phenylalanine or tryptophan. The CDR3 reads CASSLFAGGRGIYNEQFI. For the CDR3, the DNA is TGTGCCAGCAGCTTGTTCGCTGGGGGGCGGGGGATCTACAATGAGCAGTTCATC. The chain links TRBV5-6 to TRBJ2-1; D possibly corresponds to TRBD2 (7 bases). The germline V and J ends were trimmed by 1 base and 3 bases, with 20 bases remaining between them. Germline-derived CDR1 and CDR2 are SGHDT and YYEEEE. The CDR3 length is 18 residues.

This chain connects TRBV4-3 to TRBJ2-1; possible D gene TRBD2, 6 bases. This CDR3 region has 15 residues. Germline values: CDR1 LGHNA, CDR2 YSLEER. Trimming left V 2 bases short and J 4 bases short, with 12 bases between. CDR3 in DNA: TGCGCCAGCAGCCAAATACACAGCGGGTACAATGAGCAGTTCTTC. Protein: CASSQIHSGYNEQFF.

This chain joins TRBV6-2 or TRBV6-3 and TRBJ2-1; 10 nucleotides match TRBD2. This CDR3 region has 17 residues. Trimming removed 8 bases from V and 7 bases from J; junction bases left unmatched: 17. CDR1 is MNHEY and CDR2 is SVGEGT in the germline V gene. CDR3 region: CASGNSASGSMFNEQFF. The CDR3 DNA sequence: TGTGCCAGCGGGAACTCGGCTAGCGGGAGTATGTTTAATGAGCAGTTCTTC.

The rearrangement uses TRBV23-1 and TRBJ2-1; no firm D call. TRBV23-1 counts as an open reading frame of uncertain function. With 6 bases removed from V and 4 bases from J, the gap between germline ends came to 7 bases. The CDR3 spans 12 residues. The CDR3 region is CASRGPYNEQFF. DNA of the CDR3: TGCGCCAGCAGAGGCCCGTACAATGAGCAGTTCTTC.

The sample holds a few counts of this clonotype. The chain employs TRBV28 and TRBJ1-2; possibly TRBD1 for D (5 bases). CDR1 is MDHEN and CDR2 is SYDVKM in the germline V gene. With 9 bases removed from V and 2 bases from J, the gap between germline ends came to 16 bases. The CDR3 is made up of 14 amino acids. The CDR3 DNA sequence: TGTGCCAGTAGTGATGGGACCCCCAACTATGGCTACACCTTC. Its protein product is CASSDGTPNYGYTF.

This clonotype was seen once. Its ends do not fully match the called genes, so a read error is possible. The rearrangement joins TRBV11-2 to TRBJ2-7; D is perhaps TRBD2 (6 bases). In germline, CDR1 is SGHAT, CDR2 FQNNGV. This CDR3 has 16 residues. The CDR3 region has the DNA TGTGTCAGCAGCTCCTCCGGCGATCGGGAGTACTACGAGCAGTACTTC. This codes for CVSSSSGDREYYEQYF.

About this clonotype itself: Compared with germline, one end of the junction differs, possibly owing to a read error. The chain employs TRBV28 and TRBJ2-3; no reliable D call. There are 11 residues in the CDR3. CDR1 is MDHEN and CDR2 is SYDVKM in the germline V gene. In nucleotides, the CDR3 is TGTGCCAGCCGGATCACAGATACGCATTATTTT. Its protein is CASRITDTHYF.

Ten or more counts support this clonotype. Here the CDR3 reads CASSQDRSPFYEQYF. CDR3 bases: TGCGCCAGCAGCCAAGATCGGAGCCCCTTCTACGAGCAGTACTTC. The V and J genes are TRBV4-3 and TRBJ2-7; the D is unclear. CDR1 LGHNA and CDR2 YSLEER come from the germline V gene. Between the trimmed V and J ends, which lost 0 bases and 3 bases, there was a span of 12 bases. The CDR3 totals 15 residues.

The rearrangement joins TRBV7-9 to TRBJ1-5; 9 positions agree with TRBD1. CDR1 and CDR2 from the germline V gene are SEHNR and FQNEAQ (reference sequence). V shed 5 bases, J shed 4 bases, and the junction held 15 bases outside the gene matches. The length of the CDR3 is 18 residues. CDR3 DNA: TGTGCCAGCAGCCAACGAGACAGGGGGGGAAGTGGGAATCAGCCCCAGCATTTT. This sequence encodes CASSQRDRGGSGNQPQHF.

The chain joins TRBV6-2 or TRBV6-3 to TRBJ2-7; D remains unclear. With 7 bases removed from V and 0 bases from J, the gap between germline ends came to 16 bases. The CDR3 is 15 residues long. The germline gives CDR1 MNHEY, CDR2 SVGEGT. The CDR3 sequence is CASIPPGRPSYEQYF. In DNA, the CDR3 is TGTGCCAGCATACCGCCGGGCAGGCCCTCCTACGAGCAGTACTTC.

CDR3 region: CASSLGVDEQFF. The CDR3 bases are TGTGCCAGCAGTTTAGGGGTCGATGAGCAGTTCTTC. This rearrangement joins TRBV12-3 or TRBV12-4 to TRBJ2-1; D is undetermined. V lost 1 base, J lost 8 bases, and 6 bases lay in between. This CDR3 has 12 residues.

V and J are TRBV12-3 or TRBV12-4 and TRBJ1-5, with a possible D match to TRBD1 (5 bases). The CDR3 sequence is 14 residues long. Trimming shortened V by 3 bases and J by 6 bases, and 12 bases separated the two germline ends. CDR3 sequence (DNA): TGTGCCAGCAGTTTTTCAGGGAGCGGTCAGCCCCAGCATTTT. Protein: CASSFSGSGQPQHF.

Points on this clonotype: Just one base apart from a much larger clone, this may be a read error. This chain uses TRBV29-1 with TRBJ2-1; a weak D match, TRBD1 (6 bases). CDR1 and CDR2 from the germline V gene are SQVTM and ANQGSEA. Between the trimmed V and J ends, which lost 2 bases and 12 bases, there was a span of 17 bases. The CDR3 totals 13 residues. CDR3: CSVERGRGDVQFF. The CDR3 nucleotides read TGCAGCGTTGAACGGGGCAGGGGCGATGTGCAGTTCTTC.

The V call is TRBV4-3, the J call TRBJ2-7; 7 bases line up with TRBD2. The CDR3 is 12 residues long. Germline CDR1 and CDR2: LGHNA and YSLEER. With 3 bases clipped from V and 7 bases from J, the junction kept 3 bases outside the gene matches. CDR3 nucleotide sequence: TGCGCCAGCAGCCAGGGGGGGGAAGAGCAGTACTTC. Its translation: CASSQGGEEQYF.

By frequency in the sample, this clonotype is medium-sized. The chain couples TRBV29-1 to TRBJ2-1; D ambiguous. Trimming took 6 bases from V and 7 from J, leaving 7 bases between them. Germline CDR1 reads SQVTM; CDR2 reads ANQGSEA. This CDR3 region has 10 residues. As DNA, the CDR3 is TGCAGCGTAGATCAAAATGAGCAGTTCTTC. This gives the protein CSVDQNEQFF.